This passage covers 13 T cell receptor beta chains from one sample sequenced in a study of cytomegalovirus exposure and HLA in healthy donors. PCR was performed using 60 Vbeta and 13 Jbeta primers. Generated by immunoSEQ multiplex PCR, the TCRdb table keeps only in-frame clones and is missing some. The sample comprises under 200,000 clones, roughly four fifths of which are singletons, and around 4% rests with the top ten. Sequenced sample: PBMCs. Every receptor here comes from a man aged 35 to 55 in good health and CMV-seronegative.

The chain recombines TRBV19 with TRBJ2-7; 9 nucleotides align to TRBD1. Looked up from germline, CDR1 is LNHDA and CDR2 is SQIVND (reference sequence). Losses at the gene ends were 5 bases for V and 3 bases for J; bases not matched to a gene: 11. This CDR3 region has 16 residues. The CDR3 nucleotides are TGTGCCAGTAGTCCCTCCGGGACAGGGACCTACTACGAGCAGTACTTC. This gives the protein CASSPSGTGTYYEQYF.

The rearrangement links TRBV13 to TRBJ2-2, with TRBD2 as a possible D gene (5 bases). CDR3 length equals 16 residues. Trimming removed 6 bases at V and 4 bases at J, with 18 bases between. Germline loops: CDR1 PRHDT, CDR2 FYEKMQ (reference sequence). The CDR3 coding sequence is TGTGCCAGCAGTTCCCTCGATTGGAGGAGCACCGGGGAGCTGTTTTTT. Translating it yields CASSSLDWRSTGELFF.

The CDR3, as DNA: TGCAGCGCGGAGACTAGTGCCGACATTCAGTACTTC. Protein: CSAETSADIQYF. The chain carries TRBV29-1 and TRBJ2-4; possible D gene TRBD2, 6 bases. The germline gives CDR1 SQVTM, CDR2 ANQGSEA. The CDR3 spans 12 residues. V was cut by 7 bases and J by 8 bases, with 15 bases left in between.

The chain couples TRBV18 to TRBJ2-5; a weak D match, TRBD2 (7 bases). Germline CDR1 is KGHSH and CDR2 is LQKENI. V lost 3 bases to trimming and J lost 4 bases, with 21 bases between them. CDR3 length: 17 residues. This CDR3 reads CASSPWARGATRETQYF. Written as DNA, the CDR3 is TGTGCCAGCTCACCCTGGGCCCGGGGGGCTACAAGAGAGACCCAGTACTTC.

The V gene is TRBV28, the J gene TRBJ1-5, with TRBD1 matching 7 bases. From germline, CDR1 is MDHEN and CDR2 SYDVKM. CDR3 length: 15 residues. Losses at the gene ends were 5 bases for V and 7 bases for J; bases not matched to a gene: 11. This chain's CDR3 is CASSPLRQGKQPQHF. In DNA form, the CDR3 reads TGTGCCAGCAGTCCCCTCCGACAGGGTAAACAGCCCCAGCATTTT.

A few counts support this clone. This sequence joins TRBV5-4 and TRBJ2-7, with 9 bases that match TRBD2. Germline loops: CDR1 SGHNT, CDR2 YYREEE (reference sequence). The CDR3 has 15 residues. The trim removed 1 base at V and 5 bases at J, leaving 7 bases unmatched. CDR3 region: CASSLSGLAYHEQYF. In nucleotides, the CDR3 is TGTGCCAGCAGCTTGAGTGGACTAGCGTACCACGAGCAGTACTTC.

This rearrangement joins TRBV7-9 to TRBJ2-3, with 7 nucleotides matching TRBD2. Germline V gene data show CDR1 as SEHNR and CDR2 as FQNEAQ (reference sequence). The CDR3 is 17 residues long. V lost 5 bases to trimming and J lost 6 bases; unmatched junction nucleotides: 17. The CDR3 protein is CASSPPGTTLFEDTQYF. In DNA form, the CDR3 reads TGTGCCAGCAGCCCCCCCGGGACTACCCTTTTTGAGGATACGCAGTATTTT.

The chain uses TRBV7-3 and TRBJ2-1; D is possibly TRBD1 (6 bases). The V end lost 5 bases, the J end lost 7 bases, and 18 bases lay between the germline ends. The CDR3 is 15 amino acids. The V gene's germline CDR1 is SGHTA and CDR2 FQGTGA. CDR3 sequence reads: CASSPRGTTRNEQFF. The CDR3 DNA reads as TGTGCCAGCAGCCCCAGGGGTACGACACGGAATGAGCAGTTCTTC.

CDR3 protein: CASSHRGAATNEKLFF. The CDR3 DNA reads TGTGCCAGCAGCCATCGCGGGGCCGCAACTAATGAAAAACTGTTTTTT. The chain joins TRBV14 to TRBJ1-4, with D maybe TRBD1 (5 bases). The CDR3 is 16 amino acids. V was shortened by 3 bases and J by 0 bases, with 11 bases between the two germline ends. Per the germline V gene, CDR1 is SGHDN and CDR2 is FVKESK.

This clone was counted only a few times. The chain joins TRBV19 to TRBJ1-5; TRBD1 matches 11 bases. The junction had 6 bases not matched to a gene; V was cut back by 6 bases and J by 2 bases. This CDR3 spans 16 amino acids. Germline-derived CDR1 and CDR2 are LNHDA and SQIVND (reference sequence). CDR3 protein: CASRQGTGGGNQPQHF. The CDR3 coding sequence is TGTGCCAGTAGGCAAGGGACAGGGGGTGGCAATCAGCCCCAGCATTTT.

This clone was counted between two and nine times. This chain joins TRBV7-3 and TRBJ2-1; 7 bases fit TRBD2. The CDR3 sequence is 14 residues long. Germline lookup yields CDR1 SGHTA and CDR2 FQGTGA. The ends lost 2 bases at V and 2 bases at J; junction bases unmatched: 0. Here the CDR3 reads CASSLAGAYNEQFF. The CDR3 nucleotides are TGTGCCAGCAGCTTAGCGGGGGCCTACAATGAGCAGTTCTTC.

Only a few counts were recorded for this clone. The genes are TRBV6-1 and TRBJ2-3; D is perhaps TRBD1 (6 bases). Trimming removed 5 bases from V and 2 bases from J, with 14 bases in between. The V gene's germline CDR1 is MNHNS and CDR2 SASEGT. The length of the CDR3 is 15 residues. The CDR3 bases are TGTGCCAGCAGTAGCACCGGGACATCCACAGATACGCAGTATTTT. Protein: CASSSTGTSTDTQYF.

This clone appeared a few times. The V call is TRBV18, the J call TRBJ2-7; 7 nucleotides agree with TRBD1. This CDR3 region has 14 residues. The germline V gene has CDR1 KGHSH and CDR2 LQKENI. Trimming removed 4 bases from V and 3 bases from J; junction bases left unmatched: 6. The CDR3 nucleotides read TGTGCCAGCTCACTGATCCGGGACAGCTACGAGCAGTACTTC. This gives the protein CASSLIRDSYEQYF.